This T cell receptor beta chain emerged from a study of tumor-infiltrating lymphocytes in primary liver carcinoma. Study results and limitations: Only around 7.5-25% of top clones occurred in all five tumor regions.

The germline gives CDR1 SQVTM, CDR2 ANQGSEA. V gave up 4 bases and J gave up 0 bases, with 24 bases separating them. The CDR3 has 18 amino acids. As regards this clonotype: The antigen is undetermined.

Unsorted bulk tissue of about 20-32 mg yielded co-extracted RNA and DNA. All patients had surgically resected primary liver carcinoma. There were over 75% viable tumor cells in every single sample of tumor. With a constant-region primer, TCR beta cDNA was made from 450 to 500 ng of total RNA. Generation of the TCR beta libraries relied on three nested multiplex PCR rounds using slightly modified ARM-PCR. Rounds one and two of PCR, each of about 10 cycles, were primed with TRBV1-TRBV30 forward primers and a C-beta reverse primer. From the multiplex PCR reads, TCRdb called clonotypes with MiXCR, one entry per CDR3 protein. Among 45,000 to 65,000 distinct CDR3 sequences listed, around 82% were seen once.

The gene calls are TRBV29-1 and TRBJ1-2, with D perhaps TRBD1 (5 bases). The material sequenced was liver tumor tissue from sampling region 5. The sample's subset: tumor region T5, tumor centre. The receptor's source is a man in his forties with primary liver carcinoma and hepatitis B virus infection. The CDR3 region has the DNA TGCAGCGTTGGGGCACAAACAGGAACTCAAGTTGCTAACTATGGCTACACCTTC. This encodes CSVGAQTGTQVANYGYTF.